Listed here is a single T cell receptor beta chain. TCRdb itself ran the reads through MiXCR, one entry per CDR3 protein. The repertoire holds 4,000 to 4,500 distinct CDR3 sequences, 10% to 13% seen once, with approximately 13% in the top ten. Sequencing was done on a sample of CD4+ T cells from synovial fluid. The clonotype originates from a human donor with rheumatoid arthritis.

The CDR3 spells CSVDDWRENSGANVLTF. The CDR3, as DNA: TGCAGCGTTGATGATTGGCGGGAGAACTCTGGGGCCAACGTCCTGACTTTC. The chain uses TRBV29-1 and TRBJ2-6; the match to TRBD2 covers 7 bases. The CDR3 extends over 17 amino acids. Trimming cost V 3 bases and J 0 bases; bases outside gene matches: 8. The germline V gene has CDR1 SQVTM and CDR2 ANQGSEA. The full variable domain, in which reference TRBV29-1 and TRBJ2-6 provide the parts outside the CDR3, is SAVISQKPSRDICQRGTSLTIQCQVDSQVTMMFWYRQQPGQSLTLIATANQGSEATYESGFVIDKFPISRPNLTFSTLTVSNMSPEDSSIYLCSVDDWRENSGANVLTFGAGSRLTVL.